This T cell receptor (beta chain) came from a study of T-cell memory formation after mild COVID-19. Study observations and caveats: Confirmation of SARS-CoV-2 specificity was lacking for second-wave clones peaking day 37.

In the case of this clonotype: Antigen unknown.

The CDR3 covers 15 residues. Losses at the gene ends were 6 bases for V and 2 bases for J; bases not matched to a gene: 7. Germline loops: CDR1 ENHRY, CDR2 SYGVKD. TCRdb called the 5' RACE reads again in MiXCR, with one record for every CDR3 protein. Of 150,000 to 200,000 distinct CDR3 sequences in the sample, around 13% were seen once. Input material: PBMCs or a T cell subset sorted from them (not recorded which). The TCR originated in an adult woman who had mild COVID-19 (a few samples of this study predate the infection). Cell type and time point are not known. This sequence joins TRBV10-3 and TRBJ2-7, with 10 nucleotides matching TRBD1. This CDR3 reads CAIRRGTGVTYEQYF. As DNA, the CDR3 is TGTGCCATCAGGAGGGGGACAGGGGTAACCTACGAGCAGTACTTC.